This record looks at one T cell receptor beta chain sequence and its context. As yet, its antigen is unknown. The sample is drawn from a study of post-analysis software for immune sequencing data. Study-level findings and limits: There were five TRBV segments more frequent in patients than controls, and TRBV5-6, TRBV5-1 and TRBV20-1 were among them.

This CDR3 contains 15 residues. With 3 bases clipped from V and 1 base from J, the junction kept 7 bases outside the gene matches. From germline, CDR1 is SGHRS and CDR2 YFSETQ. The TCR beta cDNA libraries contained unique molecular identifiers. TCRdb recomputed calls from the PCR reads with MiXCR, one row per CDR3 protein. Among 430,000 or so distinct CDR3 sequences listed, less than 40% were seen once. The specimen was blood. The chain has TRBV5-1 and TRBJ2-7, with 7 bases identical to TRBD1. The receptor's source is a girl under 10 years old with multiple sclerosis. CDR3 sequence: CASSSTPQGSYEQYF. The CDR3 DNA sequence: TGCGCCAGCAGCTCAACACCACAGGGGTCCTACGAGCAGTACTTC.